Below are 19 T cell receptor beta chains sequenced from a single sample in a study (dated by TCRdb to about 2016). Libraries were constructed by RT-PCR. Sequencer: Illumina MiSeq. Using fastp trimming at Q25 and MiXCR clonotype assembly, TCRdb reanalyzed the public sequencing data and kept in-frame beta chains. Each CDR3 protein appears once, grouped with its most common genes and DNA. The sample records hundreds of thousands of distinct CDR3 sequences, 13% to 15% of which are singletons. Jointly, the top ten make up 3.6% of the sample. Sequencing used memory CD4+ T cells from blood. These TCRs come from a female donor in good health, serving as a healthy control.

There are many counts of this clonotype. This rearrangement joins TRBV6-1 to TRBJ1-2; TRBD1 is a possible D gene (6 bases). Per germline, CDR1 MNHNS and CDR2 SASEGT. The CDR3 loop spans 13 amino acids. The ends were cut back, 5 bases at V and 6 bases at J, with 13 bases in the middle. The CDR3 DNA reads as TGTGCCAGCAGTAAAATAAACAGGGATGGCTACACCTTC. Protein sequence: CASSKINRDGYTF.

This clonotype was counted a few times. This chain connects TRBV20-1 to TRBJ2-3; 8 nucleotides line up with TRBD2. V was pared by 6 bases and J by 3 bases, with 11 bases of the junction left unmatched. Germline CDR1 reads DFQATT; CDR2 reads SNEGSKA (reference sequence). The CDR3 is 15 amino acids. CDR3 region: CSAIRAGGGTDTQYF. CDR3 nucleotide sequence: TGCAGTGCGATTCGGGCGGGAGGAGGGACAGATACGCAGTATTTT.

This chain's CDR3 is CASMVDSGANVLTF. CDR3 sequence (DNA): TGTGCCAGCATGGTAGACTCTGGGGCCAACGTCCTGACTTTC. V and J are TRBV2 and TRBJ2-6; D call uncertain. Trimming cost V 7 bases and J 0 bases, with 7 bases left between them. The length of the CDR3 is 14 residues. Germline V gives CDR1 SNHLY, CDR2 FYNNEI. Together with reference TRBV2 and TRBJ2-6, the CDR3 gives the full variable domain: EPEVTQTPSHQVTQMGQEVILRCVPISNHLYFYWYRQILGQKVEFLVSFYNNEISEKSEIFDDQFSVERPDGSNFTLKIRSTKLEDSAMYFCASMVDSGANVLTFGAGSRLTVL.

The chain couples TRBV12-3 or TRBV12-4 to TRBJ2-5; perhaps TRBD2 as D (6 bases). V lost 7 bases and J lost 0, with 15 bases in between. The length of the CDR3 is 15 residues. The CDR3 loop is CASTHTGGNQETQYF. CDR3 sequence (DNA): TGTGCCAGCACCCATACGGGCGGGAACCAAGAGACCCAGTACTTC.

This clonotype was seen more than once but under ten times. The rearrangement uses TRBV15 and TRBJ2-4; D gene ambiguous. Germline V lookup: CDR1 LNHNV, CDR2 YYDKDF (reference sequence). The CDR3 spans 13 residues. V was cut by 4 bases and J by 8 bases, with 12 bases left in between. CDR3 loop: CATSTGGRDIQYF. The DNA of the CDR3 is TGTGCCACCAGCACGGGTGGTAGGGACATTCAGTACTTC.

The gene calls are TRBV5-4 and TRBJ2-3; TRBD2 matches at 12 bases. This CDR3 contains 18 residues. The V gene end was trimmed by 4 bases and the J gene end by 6 bases; junction bases not matched to a gene: 15. Germline CDR1 reads SGHNT; CDR2 reads YYREEE (reference sequence). The CDR3 here is CASSQDLASGGASDTQYF. The DNA of the CDR3 is TGTGCCAGCAGCCAAGATTTGGCTAGCGGGGGGGCTTCGGATACGCAGTATTTT.

This clonotype was counted once. The chain couples TRBV19 to TRBJ2-3; D ambiguous. The CDR3 covers 13 residues. From germline, CDR1 is LNHDA and CDR2 SQIVND (reference sequence). With 4 bases removed from V and 4 bases from J, the gap between germline ends came to 9 bases. The CDR3 DNA sequence: TGTGCCAGTAGTAATACAAGGGCAGATACGCAGTATTTT. Protein: CASSNTRADTQYF.

This clonotype was counted many times. The chain combines TRBV4-3 with TRBJ1-2; a possible D gene is TRBD1 (5 bases). The CDR3 runs 15 residues. The germline gives CDR1 LGHNA, CDR2 YSLEER. V lost 1 base, J lost 0 bases, and 9 bases lay in between. CDR3 region: CASSQGGAANYGYTF. The CDR3 coding sequence is TGCGCCAGCAGCCAAGGAGGGGCCGCTAACTATGGCTACACCTTC.

The genes are TRBV20-1 and TRBJ1-1, with D perhaps TRBD1 (6 bases). The CDR3 spans 14 residues. CDR1 is DFQATT, CDR2 SNEGSKA, per germline (reference sequence). Trimming shortened V by 5 bases and J by 3 bases, and 16 bases separated the two germline ends. The DNA for the CDR3 is TGCAGTGCTCGTGGGCGGGGGCTGGACACTGAAGCTTTCTTT. Translation gives CSARGRGLDTEAFF.

The genes are TRBV29-1 and TRBJ1-1; D call uncertain. The V end lost 6 bases, the J end lost 1 base, and 9 bases lay between the germline ends. In germline, CDR1 is SQVTM, CDR2 ANQGSEA. The CDR3 is made up of 12 amino acids. This CDR3 reads CSVDGTNTEAFF. Written as DNA, the CDR3 is TGCAGCGTCGACGGAACGAACACTGAAGCTTTCTTT. Looking up the rest from reference TRBV29-1 and TRBJ1-1 gives the full variable domain: SAVISQKPSRDICQRGTSLTIQCQVDSQVTMMFWYRQQPGQSLTLIATANQGSEATYESGFVIDKFPISRPNLTFSTLTVSNMSPEDSSIYLCSVDGTNTEAFFGQGTRLTVV.

This clonotype was seen at least ten times. V gene TRBV7-2 combines with J gene TRBJ1-3, with D perhaps TRBD1 (5 bases). CDR1 is SGHTA and CDR2 is FQGNSA in the germline V gene. The CDR3 sequence is 15 residues long. V lost 5 bases to trimming and J lost 0 bases, with 11 bases between them. CDR3 DNA: TGTGCCAGCAGCCCCGGGGGGTTCTCTGGAAACACCATATATTTT. As protein: CASSPGGFSGNTIYF.

This clonotype was seen only a few times. The chain employs TRBV20-1 and TRBJ1-4, with D perhaps TRBD1 (6 bases). Trimming left V 0 bases short and J 4 bases short, with 15 bases between. Germline V lookup: CDR1 DFQATT, CDR2 SNEGSKA (reference sequence). There are 16 residues in the CDR3. This CDR3 reads CSARDWGGEGNEKLFF. Here the CDR3 DNA reads TGCAGTGCTAGAGATTGGGGGGGCGAAGGTAATGAAAAACTGTTTTTT.

The CDR3 nucleotides read TGTGCCAGCAGCTTACCTCCGGGACGGATCTATGGCTACACCTTC. It is translated as CASSLPPGRIYGYTF. The rearrangement uses TRBV7-9 and TRBJ1-2, with a weak D call TRBD1 (5 bases). Per germline, CDR1 SEHNR and CDR2 FQNEAQ (reference sequence). This CDR3 contains 15 residues. Trimming pared 2 bases from V and 4 bases from J, leaving 14 bases between.

This clonotype occurred a few times. The V gene is TRBV28, the J gene TRBJ1-3; D unclear. The germline V and J ends were trimmed by 2 bases and 4 bases, with 3 bases remaining between them. The CDR3 totals 12 residues. CDR1 and CDR2 from the germline V gene are MDHEN and SYDVKM. CDR3 in DNA: TGTGCCAGCAGTTTAAAGGGAAACACCATATATTTT. Protein: CASSLKGNTIYF.

This clonotype was seen repeatedly, ten times or more. J is TRBJ1-1 and V is TRBV7-2; 9 nucleotides line up with TRBD1. The CDR3 totals 15 residues. CDR1 and CDR2 (germline): SGHTA, FQGNSA. V was clipped by 5 bases and J by 0 bases; unmatched bases: 4. CDR3 bases: TGTGCCAGCAGCCTAGACAGGGGGATGAACACTGAAGCTTTCTTT. It yields the protein CASSLDRGMNTEAFF.

The chain joins TRBV12-3 or TRBV12-4 to TRBJ2-3; possibly TRBD1 for D (6 bases). V was cut by 3 bases and J by 4 bases, with 8 bases left in between. There are 13 residues in the CDR3. CDR3 bases: TGTGCCAGCAGTTTGGGGGCGTCAGATACGCAGTATTTT. As protein: CASSLGASDTQYF.

J is TRBJ2-1 and V is TRBV28, with 9 bases identical to TRBD1. The CDR3 extends over 15 amino acids. V lost 5 bases and J lost 9; bases outside the gene matches: 11. Germline V gene data show CDR1 as MDHEN and CDR2 as SYDVKM. The CDR3, as DNA: TGTGCCAGCAGTCATGCCGGGACAGGGTTGGGTGAGCAGTTCTTC. Protein: CASSHAGTGLGEQFF.

This clonotype was counted many times. The rearrangement joins TRBV3-1 to TRBJ2-2, with 7 bases aligning to TRBD1. From germline, CDR1 is LGHDT and CDR2 YNNKEL (reference sequence). Trimming removed 4 bases from V and 2 bases from J; junction bases left unmatched: 4. The CDR3 extends over 15 amino acids. The CDR3 region has the DNA TGTGCCAGCAGCCCCGGACAGGTCAACACCGGGGAGCTGTTTTTT. Its translation is CASSPGQVNTGELFF.

In this sample, this clonotype turned up many times. The junction differs from germline at one of its ends, possibly a read error. The chain couples TRBV7-7 to TRBJ2-7; 9 bases fit TRBD1. Germline assignment: CDR1 SSHAT and CDR2 FNYEAQ (reference sequence). The CDR3 is made up of 15 amino acids. The CDR3 spells CASSPRTGASSEQYF. CDR3 in DNA: TGTGCCAGCAGCCCAAGGACAGGGGCTTCCTCCGAGCAGTACTTC.